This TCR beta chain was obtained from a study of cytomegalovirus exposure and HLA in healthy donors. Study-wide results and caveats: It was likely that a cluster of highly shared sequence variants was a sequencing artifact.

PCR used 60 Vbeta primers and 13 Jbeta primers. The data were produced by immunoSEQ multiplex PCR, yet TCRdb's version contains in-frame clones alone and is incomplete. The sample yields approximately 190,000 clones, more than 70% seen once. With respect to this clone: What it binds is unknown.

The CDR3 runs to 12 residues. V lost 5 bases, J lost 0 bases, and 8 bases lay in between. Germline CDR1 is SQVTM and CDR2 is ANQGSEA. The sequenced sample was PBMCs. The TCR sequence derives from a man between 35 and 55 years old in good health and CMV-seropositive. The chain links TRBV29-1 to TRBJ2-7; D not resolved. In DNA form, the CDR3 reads TGCAGCGTTAAGGAGAGCTCCTACGAGCAGTACTTC. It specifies CSVKESSYEQYF.